A single sample gave rise to the 27 T cell receptor beta chains below, sequenced in a study of shared clonotypes between healthy human individuals. The naive CD8 population came from CD45RO-negative cells selected for CCR7, without terminally differentiated effector memory CD45RA+ cells. Using immunoSEQ multiplex PCR, the repertoire was profiled, and TCRdb retains in-frame clones only, with some absent. The data contain approximately 1.9 million clones, just under 95% of them seen just once; the ten biggest clones take up less than 2%. Sequenced input: naive CD8+ T cells from PBMCs. These receptors were collected from a man aged 18 to 30 in good health. Some clones in this sample may be carry-over from other donors' samples.

The chain couples TRBV18 to TRBJ2-7; TRBD2 might be the D (5 bases). The CDR3 is 13 residues long. Germline CDR1 is KGHSH and CDR2 is LQKENI. Trimming removed 2 bases from V and 2 bases from J, with 7 bases in between. The CDR3 DNA sequence: TGTGCCAGCTCACCAACTAGGACCTACGAGCAGTACTTC. Translated: CASSPTRTYEQYF.

The chain carries TRBV4-2 and TRBJ2-5, with D tentatively TRBD2 (5 bases). The CDR3 is 17 amino acids. V dropped 1 base and J dropped 5 bases, with 20 bases sitting between them. Germline lookup yields CDR1 LGHNA and CDR2 YNFKEQ. The CDR3 is CASSQALLEPQRETQYF. CDR3 in DNA: TGTGCCAGCAGCCAAGCACTACTAGAACCACAGCGGGAGACCCAGTACTTC.

This rearrangement joins TRBV6-6 to TRBJ1-5, with 8 bases identical to TRBD1. The germline gives CDR1 MNHNY, CDR2 SVGAGI (reference sequence). Unmatched junction bases numbered 12, after V lost 8 bases and J lost 6 bases. This CDR3 spans 15 amino acids. CDR3 DNA: TGTGCCAGCCAGGGTGGCAGGGGGCCTGCTCAGCCCCAGCATTTT. It codes for CASQGGRGPAQPQHF.

The chain joins TRBV6-1 to TRBJ2-1; D is undetermined. This CDR3 is 15 amino acids long. V lost 6 bases and J lost 9, with 21 bases in between. Germline lookup yields CDR1 MNHNS and CDR2 SASEGT. The CDR3 here is CASSPSDAASGEQFF. In nucleotides, the CDR3 is TGTGCCAGCAGCCCTTCAGACGCAGCTTCTGGTGAGCAGTTCTTC.

The J gene is TRBJ2-2, the V gene TRBV7-8; D not resolved. CDR3 size: 11 residues. Trimming stripped 5 bases from V and 8 bases from J, with 6 bases between. Germline loops: CDR1 SGHVS, CDR2 FQNEAQ. DNA of the CDR3: TGTGCCAGCAGCATACAGGGGGAGCTGTTTTTT. It codes for CASSIQGELFF.

This chain joins TRBV7-9 and TRBJ1-5; 7 positions agree with TRBD1. Germline V CDR1 and CDR2: SEHNR, FQNEAQ (reference sequence). The CDR3 contains 14 residues. The junction had 7 bases not matched to a gene; V was cut back by 4 bases and J by 7 bases. The CDR3 DNA reads TGTGCCAGCAGCTCCACAGGGGCCGGACAGCCCCAGCATTTT. Protein: CASSSTGAGQPQHF.

This clone was seen only once. The rearrangement links TRBV9 to TRBJ2-7; D might be TRBD1 (6 bases). The germline V and J ends were trimmed by 1 base and 5 bases, with 10 bases remaining between them. In germline, CDR1 is SGDLS, CDR2 YYNGEE. The CDR3 spans 13 residues. The CDR3 loop is CASSVTGSHEQYF. CDR3 sequence (DNA): TGTGCCAGCAGCGTAACAGGGAGCCACGAGCAGTACTTC.

The rearrangement joins TRBV16 to TRBJ1-1; no reliable D call. Trimming cost V 6 bases and J 8 bases, with 16 bases left between them. This CDR3 spans 13 amino acids. Germline CDR1 and CDR2: KGHSY and FQNENV. CDR3 sequence (DNA): TGTGCCAGCAGTCCTGACCGAATGTTCGAAGCTTTCTTT. It translates to CASSPDRMFEAFF.

The chain uses TRBV7-6 and TRBJ2-7, with 7 bases aligning to TRBD1. The V and J ends lost 3 bases and 3 bases, in that order; junction bases with no gene match: 11. Germline-derived CDR1 and CDR2 are SGHVS and FNYEAQ. This CDR3 is built from 16 residues. Here the CDR3 DNA reads TGTGCCAGCAGCTTTGGTGTAGGGGACAGCCACTACGAGCAGTACTTC. Amino acid sequence: CASSFGVGDSHYEQYF.

The chain links TRBV6-5 to TRBJ2-7; no clear D. Germline CDR1 MNHEY, CDR2 SVGAGI. V was cut by 2 bases and J by 3 bases, with 14 bases left in between. This CDR3 is built from 15 residues. The CDR3 reads CASSYAEGPIYEQYF. The CDR3 DNA reads as TGTGCCAGCAGTTACGCCGAAGGACCGATCTACGAGCAGTACTTC.

As DNA, the CDR3 is TGTGCCAGCAGCTTAGGAGGGGGGGATGGCTACACCTTC. This encodes CASSLGGGDGYTF. The V and J genes are TRBV7-6 and TRBJ1-2; D possibly corresponds to TRBD1 (6 bases). This CDR3 contains 13 residues. Looked up from germline, CDR1 is SGHVS and CDR2 is FNYEAQ. The V gene lost 1 base and the J gene lost 6 bases, with 9 bases spanning the gap.

The V call is TRBV27, the J call TRBJ2-7, with 8 bases lining up with TRBD2. J lost 6 bases, V lost 3 bases, and 13 bases had no gene match. Germline V gene sequence: CDR1 MNHEY, CDR2 SMNVEV (reference sequence). This CDR3 spans 16 amino acids. The CDR3 is CASSFSGGFPLGEQYF. The CDR3 coding sequence is TGTGCCAGCAGTTTTTCGGGGGGGTTCCCGCTGGGCGAGCAGTACTTC.

The rearrangement links TRBV9 to TRBJ1-4, with TRBD1 identical over 9 bases. CDR1 and CDR2 (germline): SGDLS, YYNGEE. The V gene end was trimmed by 3 bases and the J gene end by 4 bases; junction bases not matched to a gene: 4. The CDR3 loop spans 15 amino acids. This chain's CDR3 is CASSAGQGINEKLFF. CDR3 nucleotides: TGTGCCAGCAGCGCGGGACAGGGAATTAATGAAAAACTGTTTTTT.

This sequence joins TRBV7-8 and TRBJ2-7; D not resolved. This CDR3 is 12 amino acids long. V lost 1 base, J lost 6 bases, and 7 bases lay in between. CDR1 is SGHVS and CDR2 is FQNEAQ in the germline V gene. CDR3 loop: CASSLESREQYF. DNA for the CDR3: TGTGCCAGCAGCTTAGAGTCCCGCGAGCAGTACTTC.

The V gene is TRBV27, the J gene TRBJ1-1, with D unclear. The CDR3 runs 17 residues. CDR1 and CDR2 from the germline V gene are MNHEY and SMNVEV (reference sequence). Between the trimmed V and J ends, which lost 2 bases and 0 bases, there was a span of 16 bases. The CDR3 sequence is CASSLLAASSVNTEAFF. CDR3 nucleotides: TGTGCCAGCAGTTTACTAGCGGCCTCCTCCGTGAACACTGAAGCTTTCTTT.

V gene TRBV13 combines with J gene TRBJ2-2; 8 nucleotides align to TRBD1. With V trimmed by 2 bases and J by 1 base, 9 bases remained unmatched. In germline, CDR1 is PRHDT, CDR2 FYEKMQ (reference sequence). There are 18 residues in the CDR3. The CDR3 reads CASSLRTGYPKNTGELFF. Written as DNA, the CDR3 is TGTGCCAGCAGCTTACGGACAGGGTACCCCAAGAACACCGGGGAGCTGTTTTTT. Supplemented by reference TRBV13 and TRBJ2-2, the full variable domain reads AAGVIQSPRHLIKEKRETATLKCYPIPRHDTVYWYQQGPGQDPQFLISFYEKMQSDKGSIPDRFSAQQFSDYHSELNMSSLELGDSALYFCASSLRTGYPKNTGELFFGEGSRLTVL.

The chain combines TRBV5-4 with TRBJ1-1; D is uncertain. CDR3 length equals 13 residues. V was pared by 5 bases and J by 4 bases, with 12 bases between. CDR1 SGHNT and CDR2 YYREEE come from the germline V gene (reference sequence). The CDR3 DNA reads TGTGCCAGCAGTCCGGACCTTACCACTGAAGCTTTCTTT. Its translation: CASSPDLTTEAFF. Full variable domain (rest looked up from reference TRBV5-4 and TRBJ1-1): ETGVTQSPTHLIKTRGQQVTLRCSSQSGHNTVSWYQQALGQGPQFIFQYYREEENGRGNFPPRFSGLQFPNYSSELNVNALELDDSALYLCASSPDLTTEAFFGQGTRLTVV.

A remark on this clone: The same CDR3 also results from other DNA sequences found in this sample. In nucleotides, the CDR3 is TGCGCCAGCAGCGCAGACAGCTACGAGCAGTACTTC. This codes for CASSADSYEQYF. The rearrangement uses TRBV5-1 and TRBJ2-7; D perhaps matches TRBD1 (5 bases). Trimming took off 4 bases at V and 3 bases at J, with 8 bases between the two ends. Germline loops: CDR1 SGHRS, CDR2 YFSETQ. CDR3 length: 12 amino acids. The variable domain in full, with the rest retrieved from reference TRBV5-1 and TRBJ2-7, is KAGVTQTPRYLIKTRGQQVTLSCSPISGHRSVSWYQQTPGQGLQFLFEYFSETQRNKGNFPGRFSGRQFSNSRSEMNVSTLELGDSALYLCASSADSYEQYFGPGTRLTVT.

Concerning this clone itself: Other DNA sequences within the sample encode an identical CDR3. The rearrangement uses TRBV27 and TRBJ2-1; 8 bases are shared with TRBD2. Germline V gives CDR1 MNHEY, CDR2 SMNVEV (reference sequence). There are 14 residues in the CDR3. V lost 5 bases and J lost 5; bases outside the gene matches: 5. The CDR3 DNA is TGTGCCAGCAGTCCCCGGGGGGGCCACAATGAGCAGTTCTTC. Amino acids: CASSPRGGHNEQFF.

Here the CDR3 reads CASSFKAEAFF. The CDR3 DNA reads as TGTGCCAGCAGCTTTAAAGCTGAAGCTTTCTTT. The chain combines TRBV11-2 with TRBJ1-1; D remains ambiguous. Trimming pared 3 bases from V and 6 bases from J, leaving 5 bases between. The germline CDR1 and CDR2 sequences are SGHAT and FQNNGV. This CDR3 has 11 amino acids.

This chain joins TRBV7-9 and TRBJ2-1; D ambiguous. V was pared by 4 bases and J by 8 bases, with 15 bases between. The germline CDR1 and CDR2 sequences are SEHNR and FQNEAQ (reference sequence). The CDR3 totals 14 residues. In DNA form, the CDR3 reads TGTGCCAGCAGCTCCCGACTCCTTCCTTATGAGCAGTTCTTC. This translates into CASSSRLLPYEQFF.

In the case of this clone: In the same sample, other DNA sequences code for this CDR3. The chain recombines TRBV7-9 with TRBJ2-1; 7 nucleotides line up with TRBD1. The V gene end was trimmed by 1 base and the J gene end by 2 bases; junction bases not matched to a gene: 2. The CDR3 is made up of 15 amino acids. CDR1 SEHNR and CDR2 FQNEAQ come from the germline V gene (reference sequence). In DNA, the CDR3 is TGTGCCAGCAGCTTAGGACAGGGTACCTACAATGAGCAGTTCTTC. The encoded protein is CASSLGQGTYNEQFF.

The chain joins TRBV19 to TRBJ1-5; 7 bases line up with TRBD1. Germline CDR1 reads LNHDA; CDR2 reads SQIVND (reference sequence). The CDR3 length is 16 residues. V shed 6 bases and J 6 bases; nucleotides not matched to a gene: 14. CDR3 in amino acids: CASRNSKGGGTQPQHF. DNA for the CDR3: TGTGCCAGTAGGAACTCCAAGGGAGGGGGCACTCAGCCCCAGCATTTT.

Worth noting for this clone: At one of its ends the junction is not consistent with the germline gene, which may arise from a read error. V gene TRBV13 combines with J gene TRBJ2-7, with 13 bases fitting TRBD2. The CDR3 sequence is 14 residues long. CDR1 PRHDT and CDR2 FYEKMQ come from the germline V gene (reference sequence). The CDR3 sequence: CASSWGLAGPHVPF. The CDR3, as DNA: TGTGCCAGCAGCTGGGGACTAGCGGGACCCCATGTACCCTTC.

V usage is TRBV9 and J usage is TRBJ2-1, with 9 bases that match TRBD2. The germline CDR1 and CDR2 sequences are SGDLS and YYNGEE. The CDR3 is 16 amino acids. V gave up 4 bases and J gave up 8 bases; unmatched junction bases: 13. The CDR3 DNA sequence: TGTGCCAGCAGCCTCGCGGTCGGCGGGAGGGCGGATGAGCAGTTCTTC. Encoded protein: CASSLAVGGRADEQFF.

The V call is TRBV2, the J call TRBJ2-3; TRBD1 agrees at 9 bases. CDR3 size: 15 residues. Germline V CDR1 and CDR2: SNHLY, FYNNEI. The trim removed 3 bases at V and 2 bases at J, leaving 3 bases unmatched. The CDR3 spells CASSDGQGTTDTQYF. The CDR3 nucleotides read TGTGCCAGCAGTGACGGACAGGGGACCACAGATACGCAGTATTTT. Complete variable domain (other parts from reference TRBV2 and TRBJ2-3): EPEVTQTPSHQVTQMGQEVILRCVPISNHLYFYWYRQILGQKVEFLVSFYNNEISEKSEIFDDQFSVERPDGSNFTLKIRSTKLEDSAMYFCASSDGQGTTDTQYFGPGTRLTVL.

This rearrangement joins TRBV27 to TRBJ1-3; the match to TRBD1 covers 8 bases. The CDR3 sequence is 15 residues long. From germline, CDR1 is MNHEY and CDR2 SMNVEV (reference sequence). The V and J ends lost 2 bases and 4 bases, in that order; junction bases with no gene match: 4. CDR3 residues: CASSLRQGQGNTIYF. The CDR3 nucleotides are TGTGCCAGCAGTTTACGACAGGGGCAAGGAAACACCATATATTTT.